Sequencing of this T cell receptor beta chain was carried out in a study of blood T cell repertoires in COVID-19. On the study more broadly: Sample material is recorded as cDNA or gDNA derived from T cells, B-cell-depleted T cells, or PBMCs.

Study members were between roughly 18 and 100 years old and lived in 20 to 25 US regions. In assigning cohorts, the study relied on participant-reported clinical history. A case of COVID-19 had been met by exposed participants within 2 weeks before study entry. Germline loops: CDR1 SQVTM, CDR2 ANQGSEA. Trimming cost V 6 bases and J 0 bases; bases outside gene matches: 7. This CDR3 has 14 residues. Sequencing used immunoSEQ multiplex PCR; TCRdb keeps in-frame clones, though not all of them. The sample has roughly 250,000 clones; about 90% are singletons. The rearrangement links TRBV29-1 to TRBJ1-1; TRBD1 agrees at 7 bases. This clonotype was obtained from a woman aged 40 to 50 who had been exposed to COVID-19. Sequenced: PBMCs or T cells enriched from blood (not recorded which). The CDR3 DNA follows: TGCAGCGTGGTACAGGGGACCATGAACACTGAAGCTTTCTTT. It yields the protein CSVVQGTMNTEAFF.